The sequence of this T cell receptor (beta chain) was determined in a study of cytomegalovirus exposure and HLA in healthy donors. General study points: Specificity for CMV antigens was confirmed in vitro for a few of the CMV-associated chains. Solely CMV serostatus was available to characterize immune exposure. Later on, an analysis found that several of the most significant clusters appeared to be linked to common viral pathogens, which included parvovirus B19. Accurate predictions that matched the HLA-A and HLA-B alleles of most subjects were reportedly made from TCR beta sequences.

A word on this clone: Its antigen is not known. This same CDR3 is encoded by further DNA sequences in the sample.

The PCR contained 60 Vbeta and 13 Jbeta primers. Profiled with immunoSEQ multiplex PCR; TCRdb holds only in-frame clones, not every one. Of about 120,000 clones detected, approximately 8.6% appear once; the ten largest clones hold 5% to 6.5%. Germline lookup yields CDR1 SGHNT and CDR2 YYREEE (reference sequence). The J segment lost 7 bases and the V segment lost 3 bases, leaving 9 bases of the junction unmatched. This CDR3 comprises 15 residues. The sequencing sample was made of PBMCs. The chain couples TRBV5-4 to TRBJ1-4; 7 bases agree with TRBD1. The origin of this receptor is a woman in her thirties or forties in good health and CMV-seropositive. Written as DNA, the CDR3 is TGTGCCAGCAGCTCAGGCGGTCAGGGGGTTGAAAAACTGTTTTTT. It codes for CASSSGGQGVEKLFF.